This T cell receptor (beta chain) is drawn from a study of T-cell memory formation after mild COVID-19. About the study: Clusters of TCRs were largely donor specific.

The germline V gene encodes CDR1 SGHDN and CDR2 FVKESK. V lost 0 bases, J lost 5 bases, and 14 bases stayed unmatched. The CDR3 sequence is 19 residues long. TCRdb re-derived calls from the 5' RACE reads in MiXCR, one entry per CDR3 protein. The profile shows about 400,000 distinct CDR3 sequences, 13% to 15% of them singletons. The sample comprised PBMCs or a T cell subset sorted from them (not recorded which). The receptor's source is a man younger than 30 who had mild COVID-19 (a few samples of this study predate the infection). Cell type and time point are not known. The chain uses TRBV14 and TRBJ2-3; 10 bases agree with TRBD2. Here the CDR3 DNA reads TGTGCCAGCAGCCAAGAATCCCCCTTCCTAGCGGGGGCGGGAGATACGCAGTATTTT. Its protein is CASSQESPFLAGAGDTQYF.